This entry concerns a single TCR beta chain. The antigen is undetermined. The data were obtained in a study of T cells expressing NK-cell markers. At the level of the study: Sorted CD3+CD56+NKG2C+, CD3+CD56+NKG2C- and CD3+CD56-NKG2C+ T-cell subsets were beta-chain profiled. HCMV serostatus: seven of eight sequenced donors positive, one negative.

Study-level findings and limits: More than five of the donors carried dominant NKG2C+ clonotypes that took up roughly 1.0-8% of their CD8+ T cells.

TCRdb re-called the 5' RACE reads, yielding one record per CDR3 amino acid sequence without DNA. Its listing shows about 550,000 distinct CDR3 sequences. Sequenced sample: blood T cells: a sorted CD56 or NKG2C T cell subset, CD4+ or CD8+ T cells, or bulk PBMC T cells (not recorded which). This sequence was found in a man between 18 and 29 years old in good health.

The CDR3 reads CASSESRGLSTDTQYF. The J gene is TRBJ2-3, the V gene TRBV10-1. The length of the CDR3 is 16 residues. Germline CDR1 reads WNHNN; CDR2 reads SYGVQD (reference sequence).